Only a few counts were recorded for the clone carrying this TCR beta chain. The sample belongs to a study of T cell repertoires in cytomegalovirus infection. From germline, CDR1 is DFQATT and CDR2 SNEGSKA (reference sequence). The CDR3 runs 15 residues. Trimming pared 3 bases from V and 2 bases from J, leaving 14 bases between. Using its own MiXCR run on the reads, TCRdb lists one record per CDR3 protein. The table lists around 300,000 distinct CDR3 sequences, over 7.5% of them singletons. The genes are TRBV20-1 and TRBJ1-5; TRBD1 might be the D (6 bases). Sequencing was carried out using PBMCs. The clonotype comes from a human donor in good health (CMV status not recorded). Some clones in this sample may be carry-over from other donors' samples. The CDR3 spells CSASGARGGNQPQHF. DNA for the CDR3: TGCAGTGCTAGCGGGGCGAGGGGGGGCAATCAGCCCCAGCATTTT.